Sequencing of this T cell receptor (beta chain) was carried out in a study of blood T cell repertoires in COVID-19. Germline CDR1 is SGHRS and CDR2 is YFSETQ. This CDR3 spans 14 amino acids. V shed 4 bases and J shed 2 bases, with 12 bases lying between them. Here immunoSEQ multiplex PCR was the method, and the copy in TCRdb shows in-frame clones only, minus some. The top ten hold approximately 8.6% of the sample, which has around 250,000 clones, approximately 85% seen once. The sample comprised PBMCs or T cells enriched from blood (not recorded which). This clonotype was obtained from a woman in her 50s with acute COVID-19. The chain recombines TRBV5-1 with TRBJ2-5; tentatively, D is TRBD1 (6 bases). This CDR3 is CASSKGHLQETQYF. The CDR3, as DNA: TGCGCCAGCAGCAAGGGACACTTACAAGAGACCCAGTACTTC.